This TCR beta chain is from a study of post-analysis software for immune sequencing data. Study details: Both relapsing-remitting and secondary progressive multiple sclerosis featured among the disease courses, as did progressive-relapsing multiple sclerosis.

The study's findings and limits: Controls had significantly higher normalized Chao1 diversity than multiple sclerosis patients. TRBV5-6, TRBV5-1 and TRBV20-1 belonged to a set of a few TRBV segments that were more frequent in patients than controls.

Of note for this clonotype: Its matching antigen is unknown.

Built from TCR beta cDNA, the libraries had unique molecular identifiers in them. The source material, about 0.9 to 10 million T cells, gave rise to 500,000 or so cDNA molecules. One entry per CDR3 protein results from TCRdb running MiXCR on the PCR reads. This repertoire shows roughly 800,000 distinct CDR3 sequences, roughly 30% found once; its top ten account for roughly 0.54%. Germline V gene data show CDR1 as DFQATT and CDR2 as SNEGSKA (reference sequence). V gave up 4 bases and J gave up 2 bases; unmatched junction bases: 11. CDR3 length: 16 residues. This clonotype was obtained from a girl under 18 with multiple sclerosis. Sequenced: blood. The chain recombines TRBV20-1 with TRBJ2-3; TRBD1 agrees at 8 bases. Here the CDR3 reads CSAKLTGTGITDTQYF. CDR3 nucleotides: TGCAGTGCTAAATTAACCGGGACAGGAATCACAGATACGCAGTATTTT.